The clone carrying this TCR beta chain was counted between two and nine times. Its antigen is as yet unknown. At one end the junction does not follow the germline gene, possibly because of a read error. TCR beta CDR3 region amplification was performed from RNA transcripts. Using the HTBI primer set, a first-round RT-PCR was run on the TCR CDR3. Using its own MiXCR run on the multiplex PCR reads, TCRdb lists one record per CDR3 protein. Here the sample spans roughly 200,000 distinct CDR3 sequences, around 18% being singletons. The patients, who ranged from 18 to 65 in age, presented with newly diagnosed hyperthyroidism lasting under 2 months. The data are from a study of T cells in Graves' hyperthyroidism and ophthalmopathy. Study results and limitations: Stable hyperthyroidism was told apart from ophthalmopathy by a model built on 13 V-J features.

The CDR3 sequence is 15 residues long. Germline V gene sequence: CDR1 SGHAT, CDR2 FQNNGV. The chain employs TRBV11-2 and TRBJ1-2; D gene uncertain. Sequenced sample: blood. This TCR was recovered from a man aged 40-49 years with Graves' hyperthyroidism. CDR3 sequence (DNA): TGTGCCAGCAGCTTAGTCCCATATACGAACTATGACTACACCTTC. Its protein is CASSLVPYTNYDYTF.